The subject of this entry is one T cell receptor (beta chain). Its antigen remains unidentified. Mismatch with germline at one junction end may stem from a read error. Sampled 1 year posttransplant, controls received myeloablative marrow transplants, methotrexate and a calcineurin inhibitor. The sample comes from a study of T cells after posttransplantation cyclophosphamide. The CDR3 covers 13 residues. From germline, CDR1 is SGHAT and CDR2 FQNNGV. Points from the study as a whole: TRB overlap between skin or GI tissue T cells and blood was limited.

TCRdb's table, derived via immunoSEQ multiplex PCR, lists solely in-frame clones and lacks some. This sample has tens of thousands of clones, with 86% found just once. V usage is TRBV11-2 and J usage is TRBJ2-4; possibly TRBD1 for D (5 bases). The source of this sequence is a female patient aged 30 to 40 who received an allogeneic stem cell transplant from an unrelated donor, was CMV-positive, and had acute and chronic GVHD. Some T cells may be graft donor cells. Source: PBMCs, taken about 400 days after allogeneic stem cell transplant with calcineurin inhibitor and methotrexate. Here the CDR3 reads CASSLTSQGMSGF. Written as DNA, the CDR3 is TGTGCCAGCAGCTTAACAAGTCAGGGTATGTCCGGCTTC. The complete variable domain, with remaining parts taken from reference TRBV11-2 and TRBJ2-4, reads EAGVAQSPRYKIIEKRQSVAFWCNPISGHATLYWYQQILGQGPKLLIQFQNNGVVDDSQLPKDRFSAERLKGVDSTLKIQPAKLEDSAVYLCASSLTSQGMSGFGAGTRLSVL.